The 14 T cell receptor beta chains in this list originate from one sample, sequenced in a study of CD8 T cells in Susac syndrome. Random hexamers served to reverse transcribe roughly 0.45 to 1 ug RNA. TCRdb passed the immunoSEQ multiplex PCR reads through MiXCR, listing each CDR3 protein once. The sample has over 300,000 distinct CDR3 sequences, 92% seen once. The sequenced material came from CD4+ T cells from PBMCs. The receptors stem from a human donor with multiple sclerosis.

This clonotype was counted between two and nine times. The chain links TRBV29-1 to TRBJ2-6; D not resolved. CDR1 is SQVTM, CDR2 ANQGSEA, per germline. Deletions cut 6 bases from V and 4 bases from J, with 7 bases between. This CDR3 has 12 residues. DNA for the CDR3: TGCAGCGTCCACGTGGGGGCCAACGTCCTGACTTTC. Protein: CSVHVGANVLTF. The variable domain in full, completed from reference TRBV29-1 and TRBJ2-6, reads SAVISQKPSRDICQRGTSLTIQCQVDSQVTMMFWYRQQPGQSLTLIATANQGSEATYESGFVIDKFPISRPNLTFSTLTVSNMSPEDSSIYLCSVHVGANVLTFGAGSRLTVL.

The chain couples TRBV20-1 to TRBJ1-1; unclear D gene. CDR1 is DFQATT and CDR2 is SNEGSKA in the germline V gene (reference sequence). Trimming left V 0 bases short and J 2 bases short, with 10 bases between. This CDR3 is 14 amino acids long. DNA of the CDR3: TGCAGTGCTAGAGATCGGGAGCGCAACACTGAAGCTTTCTTT. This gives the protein CSARDRERNTEAFF.

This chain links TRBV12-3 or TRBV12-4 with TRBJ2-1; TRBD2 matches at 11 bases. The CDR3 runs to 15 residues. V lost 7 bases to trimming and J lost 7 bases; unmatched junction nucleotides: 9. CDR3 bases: TGTGCCAGCACCCCTAGCGGGGGGCCCCGTAATGAGCAGTTCTTC. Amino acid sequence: CASTPSGGPRNEQFF.

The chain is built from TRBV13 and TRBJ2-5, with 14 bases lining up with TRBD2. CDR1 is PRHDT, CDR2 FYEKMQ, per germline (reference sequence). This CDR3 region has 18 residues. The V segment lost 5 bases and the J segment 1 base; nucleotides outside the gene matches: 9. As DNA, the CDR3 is TGTGCCAGCAGCCACGGACTAGCGGGGGGCGGGGGCCAAGAGACCCAGTACTTC. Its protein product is CASSHGLAGGGGQETQYF.

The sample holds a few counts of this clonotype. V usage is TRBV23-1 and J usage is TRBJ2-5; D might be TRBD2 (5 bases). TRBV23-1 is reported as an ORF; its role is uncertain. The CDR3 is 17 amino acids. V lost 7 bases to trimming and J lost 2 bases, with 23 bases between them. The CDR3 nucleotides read TGCGCCAGCAAAGGGCCGAACGAGGTCCGAGGGCAAGAGACCCAGTACTTC. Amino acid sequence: CASKGPNEVRGQETQYF.

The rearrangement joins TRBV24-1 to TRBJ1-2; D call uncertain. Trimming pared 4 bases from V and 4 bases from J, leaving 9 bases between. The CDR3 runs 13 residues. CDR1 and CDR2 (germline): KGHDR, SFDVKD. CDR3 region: CATSDTLGYGYTF. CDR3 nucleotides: TGTGCCACCAGTGACACCCTCGGCTATGGCTACACCTTC.

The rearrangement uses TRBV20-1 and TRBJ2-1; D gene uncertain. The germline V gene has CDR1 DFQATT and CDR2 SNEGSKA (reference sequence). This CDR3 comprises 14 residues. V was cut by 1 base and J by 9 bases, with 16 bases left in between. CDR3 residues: CSARVGGEMFEQFF. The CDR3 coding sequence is TGCAGTGCTAGAGTCGGCGGAGAGATGTTTGAGCAGTTCTTC.

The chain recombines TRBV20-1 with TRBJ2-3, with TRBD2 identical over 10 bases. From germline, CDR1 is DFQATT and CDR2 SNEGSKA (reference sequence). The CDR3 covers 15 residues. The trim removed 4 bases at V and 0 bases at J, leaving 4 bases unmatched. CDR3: CSANMGLASTDTQYF. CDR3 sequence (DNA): TGCAGTGCTAATATGGGACTAGCGAGCACAGATACGCAGTATTTT.

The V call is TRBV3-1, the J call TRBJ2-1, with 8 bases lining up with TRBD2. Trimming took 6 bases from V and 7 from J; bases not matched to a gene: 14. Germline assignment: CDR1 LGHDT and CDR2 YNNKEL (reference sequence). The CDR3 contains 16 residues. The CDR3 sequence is CASRSTAGGRLNEQFF. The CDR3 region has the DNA TGTGCCAGCAGAAGCACCGCGGGGGGCCGATTGAATGAGCAGTTCTTC.

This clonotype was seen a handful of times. CDR3 sequence reads: CASSFPGQPQHF. CDR3 nucleotide sequence: TGTGCCAGCAGTTTTCCGGGTCAGCCCCAGCATTTT. The chain couples TRBV7-2 to TRBJ1-5, with D unclear. Trimming took off 6 bases at V and 6 bases at J, with 9 bases between the two ends. CDR1 is SGHTA and CDR2 is FQGNSA in the germline V gene. The CDR3 runs 12 residues.

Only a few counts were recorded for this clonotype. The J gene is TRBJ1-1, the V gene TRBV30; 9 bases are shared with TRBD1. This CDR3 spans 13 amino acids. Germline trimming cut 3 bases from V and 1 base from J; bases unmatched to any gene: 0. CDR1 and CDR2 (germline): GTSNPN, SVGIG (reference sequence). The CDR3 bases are TGTGCCTGGAGGGACAGGGGGAACACTGAAGCTTTCTTT. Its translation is CAWRDRGNTEAFF.

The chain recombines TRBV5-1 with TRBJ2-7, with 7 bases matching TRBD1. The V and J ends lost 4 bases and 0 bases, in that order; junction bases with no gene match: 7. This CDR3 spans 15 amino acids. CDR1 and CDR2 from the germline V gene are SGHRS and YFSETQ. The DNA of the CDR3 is TGCGCCAGCAGCCGGTCCGGGACAGTCTCCTACGAGCAGTACTTC. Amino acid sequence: CASSRSGTVSYEQYF. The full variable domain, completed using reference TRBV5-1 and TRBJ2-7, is KAGVTQTPRYLIKTRGQQVTLSCSPISGHRSVSWYQQTPGQGLQFLFEYFSETQRNKGNFPGRFSGRQFSNSRSEMNVSTLELGDSALYLCASSRSGTVSYEQYFGPGTRLTVT.

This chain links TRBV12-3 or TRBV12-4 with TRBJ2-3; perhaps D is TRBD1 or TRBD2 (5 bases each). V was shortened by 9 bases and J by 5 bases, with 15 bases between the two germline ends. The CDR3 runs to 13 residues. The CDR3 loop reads CASFPPGRDTQYF. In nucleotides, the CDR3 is TGTGCCAGTTTCCCTCCGGGGCGAGATACGCAGTATTTT.

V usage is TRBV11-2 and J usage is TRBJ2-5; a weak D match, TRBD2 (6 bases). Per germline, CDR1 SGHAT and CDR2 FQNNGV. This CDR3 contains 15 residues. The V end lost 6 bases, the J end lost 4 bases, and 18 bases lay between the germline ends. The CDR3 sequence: CASSIAAGGPETQYF. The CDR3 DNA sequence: TGTGCCAGCAGTATAGCCGCCGGGGGTCCAGAGACCCAGTACTTC.